This T cell receptor beta chain was documented in a study of vaccination and CD4 T cells after COVID-19. Treatment defined: approximately nine-day PBMC culture with coronavirus spike peptide pools or control peptides (ViraFEST assay). Gathering of the CD4+ T cells, from the unexposed donor, took place before the COVID-19 pandemic (2011-2018). Points on this clonotype: Its specificity is unknown.

Sequenced with the Oncomine TCR Beta short-read assay was DNA taken from cultured CD4+ T cells. TCRdb re-analysed the PCR reads in MiXCR, keeping a single row per CDR3 protein. The table has some 4,500 distinct CDR3 sequences, less than 50% seen once. The V gene's germline CDR1 is MNHNS and CDR2 SASEGT. V lost 1 base, J lost 4 bases, and 7 bases lay in between. The CDR3 length is 13 residues. Material: CD4+ T cells from blood, cultured in vitro. This chain links TRBV6-1 with TRBJ1-2; D perhaps matches TRBD1 (5 bases). This TCR was recovered from a human donor in good health. The CDR3, as DNA: TGTGCCAGCAGTGAAGTGGGGGGCTATGGCTACACCTTC. Amino acid sequence: CASSEVGGYGYTF.